The present entry profiles one T cell receptor (beta chain) with its context. Its antigen remains unidentified. V lost 6 bases and J lost 5, with 16 bases in between. Germline-derived CDR1 and CDR2 are MNHEY and SVGAGI. The CDR3 consists of 14 residues. The sample is drawn from a study of blood T cells in healthy people across ages. Study conclusions and caveats: Percentage of naive T cells showed a strong correlation with TCR beta diversity. Diversity estimates from one million T cells were considered underestimates.

For the second PCR, which ran for 7 to 11 cycles, a sample-barcoded 5' primer and a J-beta primer mix were used. Each CDR3 protein gets one entry after TCRdb re-called the 5' RACE reads with MiXCR. The sample has roughly 2 million distinct CDR3 sequences; roughly 50% are singletons. This receptor was identified in a woman between 35 and 50 years old in good health. Sequencing used blood. J is TRBJ2-5 and V is TRBV6-5; D perhaps matches TRBD2 (5 bases). The CDR3: CASSQSGVGETQYF. In DNA, the CDR3 is TGTGCCAGCAGCCAATCCGGGGTAGGGGAGACCCAGTACTTC.